The 3 T cell receptor beta chains below come from one sample, sequenced in a study of cytomegalovirus exposure and HLA in healthy donors. Both 60 Vbeta primers and 13 Jbeta primers went into the PCR. Only in-frame clones appear in the TCRdb table, and some are missing; sequencing was by immunoSEQ multiplex PCR. The data show 95,000 to 150,000 clones, with about 76% seen just once and 2.2% held by the top ten. Sequencing input: PBMCs. These receptors were obtained from a woman aged 35 to 49 in good health and CMV-seronegative.

This chain connects TRBV5-3 to TRBJ1-1; D ambiguous. TRBV5-3 is designated an ORF whose function remains uncertain. The germline V and J ends were trimmed by 6 bases and 5 bases, with 26 bases remaining between them. This CDR3 comprises 17 residues. Written as DNA, the CDR3 is TGTGCCAGAACACTGAAAAATAACCGGGTCTTTCAAACTGAAGCTTTCTTT. This gives the protein CARTLKNNRVFQTEAFF.

The V call is TRBV7-2, the J call TRBJ2-7, with D unresolved. This CDR3 region has 12 residues. The ends were cut back, 1 base at V and 4 bases at J, with 5 bases in the middle. CDR1 is SGHTA and CDR2 is FQGNSA in the germline V gene. CDR3 nucleotide sequence: TGTGCCAGCAGCTTAGTCCGGTACGAGCAGTACTTC. It codes for CASSLVRYEQYF.

The chain links TRBV23-1 to TRBJ1-1; D is unresolved. TRBV23-1 is marked as an open reading frame, function uncertain. This CDR3 is 16 amino acids long. Trimming removed 0 bases from V and 1 base from J, with 12 bases in between. The CDR3 reads CASSQSFVGGNTEAFF. CDR3 sequence (DNA): TGCGCCAGCAGTCAATCGTTCGTAGGAGGGAACACTGAAGCTTTCTTT.